Shown below are 27 T cell receptor beta chains from a single sample sequenced in a study of OX40 agonist ivuxolimab in advanced cancers. The assay was immunoSEQ multiplex PCR, and TCRdb's table has in-frame clones only and misses some. This sample has 20,000 to 25,000 clones, with roughly 88% found just once. This sample comprised CD4+ or CD8+ T cells sorted from blood, obtained in a trial of the OX40 agonist ivuxolimab. Every receptor here comes from an adult with an advanced solid tumor such as melanoma, head and neck, liver or kidney cancer.

J is TRBJ2-2 and V is TRBV7-6; D is unresolved. The V end was cut by 1 base, the J end by 8 bases, with 5 bases between. Germline loops: CDR1 SGHVS, CDR2 FNYEAQ. This CDR3 region has 12 residues. The CDR3 protein is CASSLDWGELFF. CDR3 coding DNA: TGTGCCAGCAGCTTAGATTGGGGGGAGCTGTTTTTT.

The V and J genes are TRBV4-1 and TRBJ1-5; D gene ambiguous. This CDR3 region has 16 residues. Trimming stripped 1 base from V and 0 bases from J, with 10 bases between. Germline-derived CDR1 and CDR2 are MGHRA and YSYEKL. CDR3 DNA sequence: TGCGCCAGCAGCCAAGTAATCCAGAATAGCAATCAGCCCCAGCATTTT. Its translation is CASSQVIQNSNQPQHF.

The J gene is TRBJ2-1, the V gene TRBV11-2; a possible D gene is TRBD1 (6 bases). The germline V gene has CDR1 SGHAT and CDR2 FQNNGV. The germline V and J ends were trimmed by 5 bases and 2 bases, with 13 bases remaining between them. The CDR3 is made up of 15 amino acids. CDR3 bases: TGTGCCAGCAGCACGACGTGGGGGCCCTACAATGAGCAGTTCTTC. As protein: CASSTTWGPYNEQFF. Complete variable domain (other parts from reference TRBV11-2 and TRBJ2-1): EAGVAQSPRYKIIEKRQSVAFWCNPISGHATLYWYQQILGQGPKLLIQFQNNGVVDDSQLPKDRFSAERLKGVDSTLKIQPAKLEDSAVYLCASSTTWGPYNEQFFGPGTRLTVL.

The V and J genes are TRBV6-5 and TRBJ2-3; 13 bases fit TRBD2. Per the germline V gene, CDR1 is MNHEY and CDR2 is SVGAGI. The junction had 7 bases not matched to a gene; V was cut back by 4 bases and J by 6 bases. This CDR3 has 16 residues. The CDR3 is CASSFGLAGVADTQYF. The CDR3 DNA follows: TGTGCCAGCAGTTTCGGACTAGCGGGAGTGGCGGATACGCAGTATTTT.

V and J are TRBV27 and TRBJ2-5, with 8 bases lining up with TRBD2. The germline CDR1 and CDR2 sequences are MNHEY and SMNVEV (reference sequence). This CDR3 is built from 14 residues. V lost 5 bases, J lost 0 bases, and 2 bases stayed unmatched. CDR3 amino acids: CASSLLADQETQYF. The DNA of the CDR3 is TGTGCCAGCAGTCTACTAGCGGACCAAGAGACCCAGTACTTC.

The rearrangement joins TRBV6-5 to TRBJ2-3; 10 nucleotides match TRBD2. V was pared by 2 bases and J by 7 bases, with 3 bases of the junction left unmatched. The CDR3 loop spans 14 amino acids. The V gene's germline CDR1 is MNHEY and CDR2 SVGAGI. The CDR3 DNA sequence: TGTGCCAGCAGTTACGGAGCGGGAGGGTATACGCAGTATTTT. Protein sequence: CASSYGAGGYTQYF.

This clone has just a few counts. The chain carries TRBV5-6 and TRBJ1-2; TRBD1 aligns across 7 bases. Trimming removed 3 bases from V and 3 bases from J; junction bases left unmatched: 11. The CDR3 sequence is 16 residues long. Germline V gene sequence: CDR1 SGHDT, CDR2 YYEEEE. CDR3 residues: CASSWTPGQSYYGYTF. CDR3 bases: TGTGCCAGCAGCTGGACTCCGGGACAGTCTTACTATGGCTACACCTTC.

The chain recombines TRBV6-5 with TRBJ2-2; no definite D call. The CDR3 is made up of 12 amino acids. Germline assignment: CDR1 MNHEY and CDR2 SVGAGI. V was trimmed by 4 bases and J by 4 bases, leaving 4 bases between them. Here the CDR3 reads CASSFGTGELFF. DNA of the CDR3: TGTGCCAGCAGTTTTGGCACCGGGGAGCTGTTTTTT.

The rearrangement links TRBV6-1 to TRBJ2-7, with no clear D. Trimming removed 5 bases at V and 2 bases at J, with 7 bases between. Germline loops: CDR1 MNHNS, CDR2 SASEGT. CDR3 length: 12 amino acids. The CDR3 protein is CASSPHTYEQYF. The CDR3 DNA reads TGTGCCAGCAGTCCTCATACCTACGAGCAGTACTTC.

This chain links TRBV5-6 with TRBJ2-7; D is undetermined. Trimming shortened V by 4 bases and J by 4 bases, and 15 bases separated the two germline ends. The CDR3 is 14 amino acids. Germline CDR1 SGHDT, CDR2 YYEEEE. CDR3 coding DNA: TGTGCCAGCAGCCCTTGGAAGGGCCTTTACGAGCAGTACTTC. This translates into CASSPWKGLYEQYF. Looking up the rest from reference TRBV5-6 and TRBJ2-7 gives the full variable domain: DAGVTQSPTHLIKTRGQQVTLRCSPKSGHDTVSWYQQALGQGPQFIFQYYEEEERQRGNFPDRFSGHQFPNYSSELNVNALLLGDSALYLCASSPWKGLYEQYFGPGTRLTVT.

The chain couples TRBV9 to TRBJ2-7; TRBD2 is a possible D gene (5 bases). CDR1 SGDLS and CDR2 YYNGEE come from the germline V gene. This CDR3 spans 18 amino acids. Deletions cut 0 bases from V and 2 bases from J, with 21 bases between. CDR3 region: CASSVGPEVGVPPYEQYF. The DNA for the CDR3 is TGTGCCAGCAGCGTAGGCCCTGAAGTGGGAGTTCCCCCCTACGAGCAGTACTTC.

This clone turned up a few times. This chain joins TRBV5-8 and TRBJ2-5; 10 nucleotides agree with TRBD2. The germline V gene has CDR1 SGHTS and CDR2 YDEGEE. The length of the CDR3 is 17 residues. The ends lost 6 bases at V and 7 bases at J; junction bases unmatched: 18. CDR3 in amino acids: CASTKATWGTSVGTQYF. The CDR3 coding sequence is TGTGCCAGCACCAAAGCCACGTGGGGGACTAGCGTTGGGACCCAGTACTTC. Full variable domain (missing parts from reference TRBV5-8 and TRBJ2-5): EAGVTQSPTHLIKTRGQQATLRCSPISGHTSVYWYQQALGLGLQFLLWYDEGEERNRGNFPPRFSGRQFPNYSSELNVNALELEDSALYLCASTKATWGTSVGTQYFGPGTRLLVL.

The chain employs TRBV6-1 and TRBJ1-1, with 8 bases fitting TRBD1. The CDR3 extends over 15 amino acids. The junction had 6 bases not matched to a gene; V was cut back by 2 bases and J by 4 bases. Germline V gene data show CDR1 as MNHNS and CDR2 as SASEGT. The CDR3 is CASSELITGGTEAFF. In DNA, the CDR3 is TGTGCCAGCAGTGAATTAATAACAGGGGGCACTGAAGCTTTCTTT.

The chain employs TRBV28 and TRBJ1-2; D not certain. Trimming pared 2 bases from V and 11 bases from J, leaving 18 bases between. CDR1 is MDHEN, CDR2 SYDVKM, per germline. The CDR3 is 14 residues long. The CDR3 sequence is CASSLRPAGRPYTF. CDR3 nucleotides: TGTGCCAGCAGTTTACGTCCAGCCGGCCGGCCTTACACCTTC.

The chain joins TRBV9 to TRBJ2-7; D perhaps matches TRBD2 (5 bases). CDR1 is SGDLS, CDR2 YYNGEE, per germline. Trimming pared 0 bases from V and 3 bases from J, leaving 13 bases between. This CDR3 has 15 amino acids. This CDR3 is CASSVGGSASYEQYF. CDR3 nucleotides: TGTGCCAGCAGCGTAGGCGGTAGCGCGAGCTACGAGCAGTACTTC.

The chain links TRBV30 to TRBJ2-1; TRBD2 is a possible D gene (5 bases). V lost 0 bases, J lost 5 bases, and 14 bases lay in between. Germline V gene sequence: CDR1 GTSNPN, CDR2 SVGIG (reference sequence). CDR3 length: 15 residues. The CDR3 loop is CAWSVSGLDHNEQFF. As DNA, the CDR3 is TGTGCCTGGAGTGTTTCCGGACTCGACCACAATGAGCAGTTCTTC.

The V and J genes are TRBV27 and TRBJ2-1; D perhaps matches TRBD2 (5 bases). CDR1 and CDR2 (germline): MNHEY, SMNVEV (reference sequence). The CDR3 has 12 residues. V was pared by 2 bases and J by 7 bases, with 6 bases between. The CDR3 DNA sequence: TGTGCCAGCAGTTTAGGGAGTAATGAGCAGTTCTTC. Translation gives CASSLGSNEQFF.

The CDR3 nucleotides read TGTGCCAGCACCGAGGCCGGGGGTCACGAGCAGTACTTC. Translation gives CASTEAGGHEQYF. This chain joins TRBV25-1 and TRBJ2-7; D is possibly TRBD2 (6 bases). V lost 7 bases and J lost 5, with 15 bases in between. CDR1 and CDR2 (germline): MGHDK, SYGVNS. The CDR3 extends over 13 amino acids.

The chain links TRBV10-1 to TRBJ2-2, with 7 bases aligning to TRBD2. After removal of 4 bases from V and 5 bases from J, the junction contained 7 bases not matched to a gene. CDR3 length: 15 residues. CDR1 and CDR2 from the germline V gene are WNHNN and SYGVQD (reference sequence). The CDR3 spells CASSVGREFTGELFF. CDR3 coding DNA: TGCGCCAGCAGTGTAGGGCGGGAGTTTACCGGGGAGCTGTTTTTT.

The rearrangement joins TRBV7-2 to TRBJ1-2; D unclear. V was pared by 1 base and J by 1 base, with 13 bases between. The CDR3 runs 16 residues. Germline V gene sequence: CDR1 SGHTA, CDR2 FQGNSA. The CDR3 sequence is CASSLEGGVVNYGYTF. CDR3 nucleotides: TGTGCCAGCAGCTTAGAAGGTGGAGTCGTTAACTATGGCTACACCTTC. Filled out from reference TRBV7-2 and TRBJ1-2, the complete variable domain reads GAGVSQSPSNKVTEKGKDVELRCDPISGHTALYWYRQSLGQGLEFLIYFQGNSAPDKSGLPSDRFSAERTGGSVSTLTIQRTQQEDSAVYLCASSLEGGVVNYGYTFGSGTRLTVV.

The CDR3 here is CASSLRTSVKYEQYF. DNA of the CDR3: TGTGCCAGCAGCTTAAGGACTAGCGTCAAATACGAGCAGTACTTC. The V call is TRBV7-9, the J call TRBJ2-7; 9 nucleotides line up with TRBD2. The trim removed 2 bases at V and 4 bases at J, leaving 6 bases unmatched. Germline-derived CDR1 and CDR2 are SEHNR and FQNEAQ (reference sequence). The CDR3 consists of 15 residues.

The chain employs TRBV6-1 and TRBJ2-5, with D maybe TRBD1 (5 bases). The CDR3 has 15 amino acids. V lost 1 base to trimming and J lost 5 bases, with 14 bases between them. The germline V gene has CDR1 MNHNS and CDR2 SASEGT. The CDR3 DNA reads TGTGCCAGCAGTGAAGAGGTTTGGGCAGGGGAGACCCAGTACTTC. Its protein is CASSEEVWAGETQYF.

The rearrangement links TRBV6-5 to TRBJ2-7, with D uncertain. The CDR3 covers 15 residues. Trimming took off 2 bases at V and 0 bases at J, with 11 bases between the two ends. The germline CDR1 and CDR2 sequences are MNHEY and SVGAGI. CDR3 sequence reads: CASSYGVGSSYEQYF. CDR3 nucleotides: TGTGCCAGCAGTTACGGGGTAGGAAGCTCCTACGAGCAGTACTTC.

The CDR3, as DNA: TGTGCCAGCAGTTTGGCAGGGGCTCAGCCCCAGCATTTT. Residues: CASSLAGAQPQHF. The V call is TRBV28, the J call TRBJ1-5; tentatively, D is TRBD1 (6 bases). V lost 3 bases and J lost 6, with 9 bases in between. Germline CDR1 MDHEN, CDR2 SYDVKM. The CDR3 extends over 13 amino acids.

CDR3 region: CASRKFQFPRDSYEQYF. Here the CDR3 DNA reads TGTGCCAGCAGAAAATTCCAGTTCCCCAGGGACTCCTACGAGCAGTACTTC. The gene calls are TRBV27 and TRBJ2-7, with D maybe TRBD1 (5 bases). Germline CDR1 and CDR2: MNHEY and SMNVEV (reference sequence). V was trimmed by 6 bases and J by 0 bases, leaving 21 bases between them. This CDR3 is built from 17 residues.

This clone was recorded only once. The genes are TRBV2 and TRBJ1-1; D might be TRBD1 (6 bases). There are 13 residues in the CDR3. Deletions cut 3 bases from V and 8 bases from J, with 13 bases between. Germline V gene lookup returns CDR1 SNHLY and CDR2 FYNNEI. The CDR3 sequence: CASSDTYREEAFF. CDR3 DNA sequence: TGTGCCAGCAGTGATACTTACAGGGAGGAAGCTTTCTTT.

The genes are TRBV11-2 and TRBJ1-4; TRBD1 agrees at 8 bases. CDR1 SGHAT and CDR2 FQNNGV come from the germline V gene. V was pared by 5 bases and J by 5 bases, with 10 bases of the junction left unmatched. The CDR3 contains 16 residues. As DNA, the CDR3 is TGTGCCAGCAGCCCCCTTCAGGGGGCACCCAATGAAAAACTGTTTTTT. It encodes CASSPLQGAPNEKLFF.